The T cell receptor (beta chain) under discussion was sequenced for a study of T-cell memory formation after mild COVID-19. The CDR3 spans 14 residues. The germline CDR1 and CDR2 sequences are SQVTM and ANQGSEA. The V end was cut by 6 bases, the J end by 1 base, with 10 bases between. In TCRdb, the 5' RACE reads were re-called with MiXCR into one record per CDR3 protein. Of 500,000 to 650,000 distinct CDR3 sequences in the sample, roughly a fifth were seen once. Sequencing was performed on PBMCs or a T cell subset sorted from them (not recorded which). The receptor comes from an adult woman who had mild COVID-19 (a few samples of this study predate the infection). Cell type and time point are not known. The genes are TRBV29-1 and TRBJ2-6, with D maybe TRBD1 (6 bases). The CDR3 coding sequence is TGCAGCGTCTCTACAGGGTCTGGGGCCAACGTCCTGACTTTC. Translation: CSVSTGSGANVLTF. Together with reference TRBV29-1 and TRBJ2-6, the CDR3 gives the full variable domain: SAVISQKPSRDICQRGTSLTIQCQVDSQVTMMFWYRQQPGQSLTLIATANQGSEATYESGFVIDKFPISRPNLTFSTLTVSNMSPEDSSIYLCSVSTGSGANVLTFGAGSRLTVL.